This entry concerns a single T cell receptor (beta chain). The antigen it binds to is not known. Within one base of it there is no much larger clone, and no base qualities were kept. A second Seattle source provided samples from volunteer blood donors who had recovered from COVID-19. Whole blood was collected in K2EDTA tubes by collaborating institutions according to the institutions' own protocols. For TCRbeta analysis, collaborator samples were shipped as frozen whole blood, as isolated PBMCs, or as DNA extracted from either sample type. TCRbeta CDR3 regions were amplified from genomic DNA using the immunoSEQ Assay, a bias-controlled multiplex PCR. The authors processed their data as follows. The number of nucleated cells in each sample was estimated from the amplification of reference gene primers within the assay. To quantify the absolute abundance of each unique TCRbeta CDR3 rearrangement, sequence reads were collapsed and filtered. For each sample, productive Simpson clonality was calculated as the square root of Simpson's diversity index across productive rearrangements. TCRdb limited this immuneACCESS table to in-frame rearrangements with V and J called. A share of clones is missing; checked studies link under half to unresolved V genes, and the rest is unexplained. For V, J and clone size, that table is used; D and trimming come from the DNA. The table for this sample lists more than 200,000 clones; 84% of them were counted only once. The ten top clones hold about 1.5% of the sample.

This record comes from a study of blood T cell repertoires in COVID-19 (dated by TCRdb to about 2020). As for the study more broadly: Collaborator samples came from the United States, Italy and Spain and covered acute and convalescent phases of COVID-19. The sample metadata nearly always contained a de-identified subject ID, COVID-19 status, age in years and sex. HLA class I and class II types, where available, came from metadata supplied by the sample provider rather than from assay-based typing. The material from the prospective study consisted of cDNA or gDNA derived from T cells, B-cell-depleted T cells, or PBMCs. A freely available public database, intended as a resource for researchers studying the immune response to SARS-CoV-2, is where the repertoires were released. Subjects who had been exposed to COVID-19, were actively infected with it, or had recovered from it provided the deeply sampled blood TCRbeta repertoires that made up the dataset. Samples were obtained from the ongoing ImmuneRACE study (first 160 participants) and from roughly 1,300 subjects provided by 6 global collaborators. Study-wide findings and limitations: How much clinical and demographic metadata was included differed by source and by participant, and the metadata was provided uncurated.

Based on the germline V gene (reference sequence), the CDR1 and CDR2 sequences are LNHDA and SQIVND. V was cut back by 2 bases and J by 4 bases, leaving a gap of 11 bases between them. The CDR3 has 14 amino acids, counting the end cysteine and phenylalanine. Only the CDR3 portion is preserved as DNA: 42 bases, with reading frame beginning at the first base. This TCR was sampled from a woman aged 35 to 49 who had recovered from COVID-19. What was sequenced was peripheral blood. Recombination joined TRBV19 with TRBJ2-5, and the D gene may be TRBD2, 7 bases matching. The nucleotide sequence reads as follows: TGTGCCAGTAGTATATCGGGGGGCGTAGAGACCCAGTACTTC. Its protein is CASSISGGVETQYF.